The clone carrying this T cell receptor beta chain was counted only a few times. These data originate in a study of blood T cell repertoires in COVID-19. Study as a whole: T cells, B-cell-depleted T cells, or PBMCs supplied cDNA or gDNA.

Under the authors' procedure: Estimation of nucleated cell counts was performed using reference gene primer amplification. Clones were sequenced by immunoSEQ multiplex PCR, and TCRdb holds only the in-frame ones, with some missing. From that table come the V and J calls and clone size; the DNA was used to work out D and trimming. The sample has 380,000 or so clones, approximately 77% seen once. Germline CDR1 KGHSY, CDR2 FQNENV. This CDR3 has 14 residues. The J segment lost 7 bases and the V segment lost 0 bases, leaving 4 bases of the junction unmatched. Material: peripheral blood. The chain combines TRBV16 with TRBJ1-2; 8 bases align to TRBD1. This TCR derives from a human donor with acute or convalescent COVID-19. The donor label of this sample is uncertain. Here the CDR3 reads CASSQSQGASGYTF. CDR3 DNA: TGTGCCAGCAGCCAATCGCAGGGGGCGAGTGGCTACACCTTC.